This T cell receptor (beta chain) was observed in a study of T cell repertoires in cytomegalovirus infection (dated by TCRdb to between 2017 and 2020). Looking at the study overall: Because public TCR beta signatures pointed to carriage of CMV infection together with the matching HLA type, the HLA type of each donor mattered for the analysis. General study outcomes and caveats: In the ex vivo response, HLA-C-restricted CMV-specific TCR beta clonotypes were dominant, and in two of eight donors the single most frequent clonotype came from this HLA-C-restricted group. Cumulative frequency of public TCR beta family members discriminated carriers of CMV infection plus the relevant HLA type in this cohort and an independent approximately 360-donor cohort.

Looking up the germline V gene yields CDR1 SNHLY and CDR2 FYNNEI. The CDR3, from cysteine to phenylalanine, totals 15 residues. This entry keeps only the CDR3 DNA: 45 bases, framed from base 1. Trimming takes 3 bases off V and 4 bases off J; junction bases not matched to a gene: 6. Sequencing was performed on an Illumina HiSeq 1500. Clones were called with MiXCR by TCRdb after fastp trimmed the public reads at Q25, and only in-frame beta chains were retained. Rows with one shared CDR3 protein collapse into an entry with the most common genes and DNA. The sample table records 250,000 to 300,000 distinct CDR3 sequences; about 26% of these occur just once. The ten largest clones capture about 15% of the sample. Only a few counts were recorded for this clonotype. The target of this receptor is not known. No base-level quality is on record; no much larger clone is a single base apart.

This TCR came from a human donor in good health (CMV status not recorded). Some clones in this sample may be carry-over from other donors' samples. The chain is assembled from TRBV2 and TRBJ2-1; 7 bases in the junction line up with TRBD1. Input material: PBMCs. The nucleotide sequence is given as TGTGCCAGCAGTGAGATGGGACAGTCGTACAATGAGCAGTTCTTC. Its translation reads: CASSEMGQSYNEQFF.